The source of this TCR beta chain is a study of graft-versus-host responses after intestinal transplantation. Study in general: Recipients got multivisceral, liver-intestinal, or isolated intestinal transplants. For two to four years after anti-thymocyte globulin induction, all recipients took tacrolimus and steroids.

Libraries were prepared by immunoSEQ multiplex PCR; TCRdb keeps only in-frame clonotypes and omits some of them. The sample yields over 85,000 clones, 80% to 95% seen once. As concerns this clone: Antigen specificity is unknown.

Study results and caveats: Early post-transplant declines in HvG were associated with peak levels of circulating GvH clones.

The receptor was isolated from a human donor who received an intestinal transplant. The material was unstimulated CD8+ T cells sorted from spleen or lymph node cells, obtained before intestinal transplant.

CDR3 sequence reads: CASSVGTFQETQYF. In DNA, the CDR3 is TGTGCCAGCAGCGTAGGCACATTCCAAGAGACCCAGTACTTC. This rearrangement joins TRBV9 to TRBJ2-5; no definite D call. The germline V and J ends were trimmed by 0 bases and 1 base, with 7 bases remaining between them. Germline values: CDR1 SGDLS, CDR2 YYNGEE. The CDR3 loop spans 14 amino acids.